These 22 T cell receptor beta chains share one sample of origin, sequenced in a study of blood T cell repertoires in COVID-19. The assay was immunoSEQ multiplex PCR, and TCRdb's table has in-frame clones only and misses some. The data contain about 230,000 clones, 70% to 85% of them singletons. What was sequenced was peripheral blood. Every receptor here comes from a woman aged 35 to 49 who had recovered from COVID-19.

The V and J genes are TRBV4-1 and TRBJ2-1, with D tentatively TRBD1 (5 bases). Looked up from germline, CDR1 is MGHRA and CDR2 is YSYEKL. The CDR3 is 13 amino acids. Deletions cut 2 bases from V and 7 bases from J, with 9 bases between. The CDR3, as DNA: TGCGCCAGCAGCCAACAAACAGGTAATGAGCAGTTCTTC. It specifies CASSQQTGNEQFF.

DNA for the CDR3: TGTGCCAGCAGTGCCTCGGACAGGGAAGGGAGTCGCCAGCATTTT. Translated, it gives CASSASDREGSRQHF. The V gene is TRBV6-6, the J gene TRBJ1-5, with 8 nucleotides matching TRBD1. V gave up 5 bases and J gave up 12 bases; unmatched junction bases: 15. Germline assignment: CDR1 MNHNY and CDR2 SVGAGI (reference sequence). The CDR3 covers 15 residues.

The rearrangement links TRBV24-1 to TRBJ1-1; 7 nucleotides agree with TRBD1. V lost 0 bases to trimming and J lost 2 bases; unmatched junction nucleotides: 11. Germline-derived CDR1 and CDR2 are KGHDR and SFDVKD. This CDR3 region has 18 residues. The CDR3 DNA is TGTGCCACCAGTGATTTGCTTCCCTGGGACAGAATAAACACTGAAGCTTTCTTT. Translated: CATSDLLPWDRINTEAFF.

V usage is TRBV4-3 and J usage is TRBJ1-2; D gene uncertain. This CDR3 contains 14 residues. Deletions cut 0 bases from V and 4 bases from J, with 9 bases between. Germline lookup yields CDR1 LGHNA and CDR2 YSLEER. DNA of the CDR3: TGCGCCAGCAGCCAAGACTCGGACTTCTATGGCTACACCTTC. Translation: CASSQDSDFYGYTF.

The chain joins TRBV25-1 to TRBJ1-2, with no clear D. V dropped 1 base and J dropped 4 bases, with 16 bases sitting between them. This CDR3 is 16 amino acids long. Germline assignment: CDR1 MGHDK and CDR2 SYGVNS. CDR3 amino acids: CASSESAKGLFYGYTF. The CDR3 DNA reads TGTGCCAGCAGTGAATCAGCTAAAGGACTGTTCTATGGCTACACCTTC.

The V call is TRBV5-4, the J call TRBJ2-1; no reliable D call. Germline loops: CDR1 SGHNT, CDR2 YYREEE (reference sequence). The CDR3 has 11 amino acids. Trimming removed 4 bases from V and 9 bases from J, with 8 bases in between. As DNA, the CDR3 is TGTGCCAGCAGCCCTACTGCTGAGCAGTTCTTC. This encodes CASSPTAEQFF.

The V call is TRBV7-3, the J call TRBJ2-1, with 10 nucleotides matching TRBD2. V lost 1 base, J lost 8 bases, and 8 bases stayed unmatched. From germline, CDR1 is SGHTA and CDR2 FQGTGA. The CDR3 runs 16 residues. The CDR3 is CASSLNPQLAGDEQFF. As DNA, the CDR3 is TGTGCCAGCAGCTTAAATCCCCAGCTAGCGGGGGATGAGCAGTTCTTC.

The chain combines TRBV11-3 with TRBJ1-1; TRBD1 matches at 7 bases. After removal of 6 bases from V and 4 bases from J, the junction contained 8 bases not matched to a gene. Germline loops: CDR1 SGHNT, CDR2 YENEEA. CDR3 size: 14 residues. CDR3 loop: CASRSIRTGTEAFF. The CDR3 DNA follows: TGTGCCAGCAGGTCGATACGGACAGGCACTGAAGCTTTCTTT.

Remarks on this clone: At the DNA level, this CDR3 is encoded by other sequences in the same sample as well. The V call is TRBV18, the J call TRBJ2-7, with 7 bases fitting TRBD2. V was clipped by 6 bases and J by 3 bases; unmatched bases: 5. The CDR3 extends over 13 amino acids. Germline loops: CDR1 KGHSH, CDR2 LQKENI. CDR3 residues: CASSPPGGYEQYF. CDR3 in DNA: TGTGCCAGCTCTCCTCCGGGGGGCTACGAGCAGTACTTC.

This rearrangement joins TRBV10-1 to TRBJ2-3; 7 bases match TRBD1. V lost 5 bases to trimming and J lost 4 bases; unmatched junction nucleotides: 3. The V gene's germline CDR1 is WNHNN and CDR2 SYGVQD (reference sequence). The CDR3 loop spans 13 amino acids. CDR3 residues: CASSKGAADTQYF. Written as DNA, the CDR3 is TGCGCCAGCAGTAAGGGGGCAGCAGATACGCAGTATTTT.

The J gene is TRBJ2-1, the V gene TRBV10-3; 7 bases are a match to TRBD2. This CDR3 has 16 amino acids. Trimming at V came to 0 bases and at J to 2 bases, leaving 4 bases not matched to a gene. In germline, CDR1 is ENHRY, CDR2 SYGVKD. CDR3 bases: TGTGCCATCAGTGAGTCGCTGGGGGGGGCCTACAATGAGCAGTTCTTC. Protein sequence: CAISESLGGAYNEQFF.

The chain uses TRBV5-1 and TRBJ2-2; maybe TRBD1 (6 bases). The length of the CDR3 is 16 residues. Trimming stripped 0 bases from V and 5 bases from J, with 14 bases between. Germline CDR1 and CDR2: SGHRS and YFSETQ. CDR3 loop: CASSLVFPQGTGELFF. The CDR3 DNA reads TGCGCCAGCAGCTTGGTTTTTCCCCAGGGGACCGGGGAGCTGTTTTTT. Complete variable domain (other parts from reference TRBV5-1 and TRBJ2-2): KAGVTQTPRYLIKTRGQQVTLSCSPISGHRSVSWYQQTPGQGLQFLFEYFSETQRNKGNFPGRFSGRQFSNSRSEMNVSTLELGDSALYLCASSLVFPQGTGELFFGEGSRLTVL.

The V gene is TRBV7-2, the J gene TRBJ2-5, with 7 positions matching TRBD2. This CDR3 is 15 amino acids long. The junction had 5 bases not matched to a gene; V was cut back by 3 bases and J by 1 base. Germline V gives CDR1 SGHTA, CDR2 FQGNSA. CDR3 sequence reads: CASSLGRGVQETQYF. CDR3 in DNA: TGTGCCAGCAGCTTGGGACGGGGGGTCCAAGAGACCCAGTACTTC.

This chain links TRBV5-1 with TRBJ1-1; a weak D match, TRBD1 (6 bases). This CDR3 contains 14 residues. CDR1 and CDR2 from the germline V gene are SGHRS and YFSETQ. Trimming removed 4 bases at V and 3 bases at J, with 13 bases between. CDR3 protein: CASSPGDTYTEAFF. The CDR3 DNA reads TGCGCCAGCAGCCCAGGGGACACCTACACTGAAGCTTTCTTT.

The chain joins TRBV15 to TRBJ1-5; TRBD1 aligns across 7 bases. The trim removed 4 bases at V and 2 bases at J, leaving 8 bases unmatched. Germline V gene sequence: CDR1 LNHNV, CDR2 YYDKDF (reference sequence). This CDR3 region has 16 residues. CDR3 DNA: TGTGCCACCAGCATCGGGACAGAGAATCGCAATCAGCCCCAGCATTTT. Residues: CATSIGTENRNQPQHF.

The chain recombines TRBV28 with TRBJ1-1, with TRBD1 matching over 7 bases. Germline V CDR1 and CDR2: MDHEN, SYDVKM. The CDR3 is made up of 18 amino acids. After removal of 7 bases from V and 1 base from J, the junction contained 18 bases not matched to a gene. The CDR3 sequence: CASNRGDLSTGRNTEAFF. In DNA form, the CDR3 reads TGTGCCAGCAACCGGGGCGATCTCTCGACAGGGCGGAACACTGAAGCTTTCTTT.

The rearrangement uses TRBV5-1 and TRBJ1-3, with D hard to call. CDR3 length: 18 residues. V was shortened by 0 bases and J by 4 bases, with 20 bases between the two germline ends. Germline V gene data show CDR1 as SGHRS and CDR2 as YFSETQ. CDR3 sequence: CASSLAPSKLSPGNTIYF. For the CDR3, the DNA is TGCGCCAGCAGCTTGGCACCGAGCAAACTATCTCCCGGAAACACCATATATTTT. The full variable domain, with the rest looked up from reference TRBV5-1 and TRBJ1-3, is KAGVTQTPRYLIKTRGQQVTLSCSPISGHRSVSWYQQTPGQGLQFLFEYFSETQRNKGNFPGRFSGRQFSNSRSEMNVSTLELGDSALYLCASSLAPSKLSPGNTIYFGEGSWLTVV.

The CDR3 bases are TGTGCCAGCAGCCCCCGGACAGGGAGTTTAATAACTGGGGCCAACGTCCTGACTTTC. Protein sequence: CASSPRTGSLITGANVLTF. The chain uses TRBV7-2 and TRBJ2-6; 8 positions agree with TRBD1. Germline CDR1 SGHTA, CDR2 FQGNSA. CDR3 length equals 19 residues. V lost 5 bases, J lost 2 bases, and 14 bases stayed unmatched.

V usage is TRBV6-5 and J usage is TRBJ2-7, with 11 bases fitting TRBD1. CDR3 length: 15 residues. V gave up 6 bases and J gave up 3 bases; unmatched junction bases: 7. From germline, CDR1 is MNHEY and CDR2 SVGAGI. Here the CDR3 DNA reads TGTGCCAGCAGGAAAAGCGGGACAGGGGGCTACGAGCAGTACTTC. Protein sequence: CASRKSGTGGYEQYF.

This rearrangement joins TRBV19 to TRBJ1-1; D gene unclear. CDR3 length: 17 residues. CDR1 and CDR2 from the germline V gene are LNHDA and SQIVND (reference sequence). Trimming left V 5 bases short and J 0 bases short, with 19 bases between. CDR3 DNA: TGTGCCAGTAGTTCTCAAGATCCGAGTCGCATGAACACTGAAGCTTTCTTT. Translated: CASSSQDPSRMNTEAFF. The full variable domain, completed using reference TRBV19 and TRBJ1-1, is DGGITQSPKYLFRKEGQNVTLSCEQNLNHDAMYWYRQDPGQGLRLIYYSQIVNDFQKGDIAEGYSVSREKKESFPLTVTSAQKNPTAFYLCASSSQDPSRMNTEAFFGQGTRLTVV.

The V gene is TRBV12-3 or TRBV12-4, the J gene TRBJ1-5; perhaps TRBD1 as D (5 bases). V was cut by 6 bases and J by 9 bases, with 9 bases left in between. CDR3 length equals 11 residues. CDR3 in amino acids: CASSSGGPQHF. For the CDR3, the DNA is TGTGCCAGCAGCTCCGGGGGGCCCCAGCATTTT.

The gene calls are TRBV12-3 or TRBV12-4 and TRBJ1-2, with 10 bases matching TRBD1. Unmatched junction bases numbered 4, after V lost 7 bases and J lost 5 bases. This CDR3 is 13 amino acids long. The CDR3 DNA sequence: TGTGCCAGCACCCCGGGACAGGGGTATGGCTACACCTTC. It is translated as CASTPGQGYGYTF.